This is a list of T cell receptor beta chains from one sample in a study of T cells expressing NK-cell markers. Each CDR3 protein gets one entry in TCRdb, which reprocessed the 5' RACE reads and gives no DNA. Its table lists about 260,000 distinct CDR3 sequences. Sequences were obtained from blood T cells: a sorted CD56 or NKG2C T cell subset, CD4+ or CD8+ T cells, or bulk PBMC T cells (not recorded which). These receptor sequences come from a woman aged 18 to 75 in good health. CDR3s include the opening cysteine and the closing phenylalanine or tryptophan. The order of the fields is V gene, J gene, CDR3 protein.

TRBV28,TRBJ2-3,CASGRNRDTQYF
TRBV9,TRBJ2-2,CASRGLPNTGELFF
TRBV27,TRBJ2-3,CASSLYSGTWRDTQYF
TRBV2,TRBJ1-2,CASSEEPDGGYTF
TRBV20-1,TRBJ1-1,CSAEPDTANTEAFF
TRBV12-3/TRBV12-4,TRBJ2-1,CASSRPGQKPEQFF
TRBV6-4,TRBJ2-3,CASSDRSTDTQYF
TRBV5-5,TRBJ1-3,CASSLANRVDGNTIYF
TRBV7-9,TRBJ2-3,CASSYRGGSSTDTQYF
TRBV12-3/TRBV12-4,TRBJ2-2,CASSLYLGLGGTGELFF
TRBV7-9,TRBJ1-2,CASSSLTVRRNYGYTF
TRBV29-1,TRBJ2-7,CSVGAWDEQYF
TRBV20-1,TRBJ2-1,CSAIGTHDNEQFF
TRBV10-1,TRBJ2-3,CASQLAGSADTQYF
TRBV7-9,TRBJ1-3,CASSTRGGYGNTIYF
TRBV20-1,TRBJ1-5,CSAIGGRGNQPQHF
TRBV18,TRBJ1-2,CASSPAGAFYGYTF
TRBV7-2,TRBJ2-4,CASSLDGTGGIQYF
TRBV5-1,TRBJ2-3,CASSLTLSGRFTDTQYF
TRBV5-6,TRBJ2-1,CASSPDRNNEQFF
TRBV7-2,TRBJ2-1,CASRGPGLADYNEQFF
TRBV7-3,TRBJ1-4,CASSLRGPNEKLFF
TRBV5-1,TRBJ2-5,CASSLNSRTAETQYF
TRBV12-3/TRBV12-4,TRBJ1-3,CASRDRGAGNTIYF
TRBV5-1,TRBJ1-4,CASSPPGQYGKLFF
TRBV5-6,TRBJ2-1,CASSLGGRSSYNEQFF
TRBV27,TRBJ2-5,CASSRRRQETQYF